The present T cell receptor (beta chain) was sequenced within a study of blood T cell repertoires in COVID-19. The CDR3 loop spans 14 amino acids. Germline CDR1 reads LGHDT; CDR2 reads YNNKEL (reference sequence). The V gene lost 2 bases and the J gene lost 8 bases, with 15 bases spanning the gap. The table came from immunoSEQ multiplex PCR; TCRdb's copy has only in-frame clones and leaves some out. The sample holds about 270,000 clones; 81% are singletons and the top ten take 2.5% to 3%. The V gene is TRBV3-1 (or the pseudogene TRBV3-2), the J gene TRBJ1-2; D might be TRBD1 (6 bases). The clonotype originates from a woman aged 60-75 years with active or convalescent COVID-19. Sequenced sample: peripheral blood. The CDR3 region has the DNA TGTGCCAGCAGCCAACTCGCAGGGGACGGCGGCTACACCTTC. It specifies CASSQLAGDGGYTF.